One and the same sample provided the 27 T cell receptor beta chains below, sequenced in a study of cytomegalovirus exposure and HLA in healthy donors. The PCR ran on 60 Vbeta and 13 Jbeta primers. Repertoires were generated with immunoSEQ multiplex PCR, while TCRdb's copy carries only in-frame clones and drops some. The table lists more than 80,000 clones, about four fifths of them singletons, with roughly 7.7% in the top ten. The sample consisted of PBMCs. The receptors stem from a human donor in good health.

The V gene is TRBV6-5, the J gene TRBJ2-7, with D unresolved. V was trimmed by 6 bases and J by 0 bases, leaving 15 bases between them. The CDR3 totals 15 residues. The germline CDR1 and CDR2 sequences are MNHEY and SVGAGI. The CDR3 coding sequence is TGTGCCAGCAGGGCCGCAGGTGTGGGCTCCTACGAGCAGTACTTC. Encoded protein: CASRAAGVGSYEQYF.

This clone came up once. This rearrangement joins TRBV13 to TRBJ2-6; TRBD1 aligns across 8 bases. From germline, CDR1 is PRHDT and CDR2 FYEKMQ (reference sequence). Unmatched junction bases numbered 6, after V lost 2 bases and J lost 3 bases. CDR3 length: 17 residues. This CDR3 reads CASSLRQGAHGANVLTF. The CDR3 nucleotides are TGTGCCAGCAGCTTACGGCAGGGGGCTCATGGGGCCAACGTCCTGACTTTC. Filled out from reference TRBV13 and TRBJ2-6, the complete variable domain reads AAGVIQSPRHLIKEKRETATLKCYPIPRHDTVYWYQQGPGQDPQFLISFYEKMQSDKGSIPDRFSAQQFSDYHSELNMSSLELGDSALYFCASSLRQGAHGANVLTFGAGSRLTVL.

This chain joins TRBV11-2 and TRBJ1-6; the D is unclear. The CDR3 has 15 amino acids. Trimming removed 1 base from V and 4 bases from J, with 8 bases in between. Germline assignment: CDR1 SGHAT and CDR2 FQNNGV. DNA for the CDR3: TGTGCCAGCAGCTTAGGAGAACGGTATAATTCACCCCTCCACTTT. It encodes CASSLGERYNSPLHF.

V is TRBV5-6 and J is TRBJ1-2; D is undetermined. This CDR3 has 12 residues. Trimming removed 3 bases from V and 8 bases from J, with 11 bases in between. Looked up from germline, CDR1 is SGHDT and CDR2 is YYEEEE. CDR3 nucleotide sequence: TGTGCCAGCAGCTCCGGTGTATTAGGCTACACCTTC. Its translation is CASSSGVLGYTF.

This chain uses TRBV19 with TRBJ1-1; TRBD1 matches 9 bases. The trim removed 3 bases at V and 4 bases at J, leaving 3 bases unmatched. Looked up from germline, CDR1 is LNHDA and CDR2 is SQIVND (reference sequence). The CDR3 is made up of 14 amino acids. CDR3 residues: CASSIRQGGTEAFF. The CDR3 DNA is TGTGCCAGTAGTATCCGACAGGGGGGCACTGAAGCTTTCTTT.

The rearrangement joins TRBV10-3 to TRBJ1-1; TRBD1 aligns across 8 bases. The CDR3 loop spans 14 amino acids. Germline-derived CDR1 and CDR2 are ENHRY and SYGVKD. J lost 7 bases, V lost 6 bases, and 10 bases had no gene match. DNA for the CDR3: TGTGCCATCAGCCCTTCAGGGGGCGCGGGTGAAGCTTTCTTT. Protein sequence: CAISPSGGAGEAFF.

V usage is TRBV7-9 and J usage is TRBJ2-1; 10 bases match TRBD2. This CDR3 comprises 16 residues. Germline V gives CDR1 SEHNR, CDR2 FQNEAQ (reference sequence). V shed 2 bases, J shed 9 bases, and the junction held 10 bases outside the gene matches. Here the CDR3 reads CASSLRLAGGTGEQFF. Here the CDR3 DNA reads TGTGCCAGCAGCTTAAGATTAGCGGGGGGCACAGGTGAGCAGTTCTTC.

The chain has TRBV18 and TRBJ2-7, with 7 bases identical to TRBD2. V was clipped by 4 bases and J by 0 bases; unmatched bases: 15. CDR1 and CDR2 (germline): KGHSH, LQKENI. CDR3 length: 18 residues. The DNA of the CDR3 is TGTGCCAGCTCACAAACAGGCGGGCCCCGGACTAGCTCCTACGAGCAGTACTTC. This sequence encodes CASSQTGGPRTSSYEQYF. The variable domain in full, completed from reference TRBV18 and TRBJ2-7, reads NAGVMQNPRHLVRRRGQEARLRCSPMKGHSHVYWYRQLPEEGLKFMVYLQKENIIDESGMPKERFSAEFPKEGPSILRIQQVVRGDSAAYFCASSQTGGPRTSSYEQYFGPGTRLTVT.

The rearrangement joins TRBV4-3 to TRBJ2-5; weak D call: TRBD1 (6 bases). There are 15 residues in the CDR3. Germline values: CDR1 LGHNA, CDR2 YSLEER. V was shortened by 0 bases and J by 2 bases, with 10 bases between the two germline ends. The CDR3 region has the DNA TGCGCCAGCAGCCAAGATTGGGGGCTACAAGAGACCCAGTACTTC. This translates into CASSQDWGLQETQYF.

Here the CDR3 DNA reads TGTGCCAGCCCGATTCGATTTAGCTCCTACAATGAGCAGTTCTTC. Translating it yields CASPIRFSSYNEQFF. The chain couples TRBV21-1 to TRBJ2-1; the tabulated D call, TRBD2, remains unverified against the DNA. TRBV21-1 has pseudogene status. The CDR3 is 15 amino acids.

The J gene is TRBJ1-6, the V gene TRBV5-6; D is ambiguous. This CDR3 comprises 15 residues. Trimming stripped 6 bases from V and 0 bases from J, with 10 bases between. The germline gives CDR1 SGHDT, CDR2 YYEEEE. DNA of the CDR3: TGTGCCAGCATGAGGCGGAGCTCCTATAATTCACCCCTCCACTTT. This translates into CASMRRSSYNSPLHF. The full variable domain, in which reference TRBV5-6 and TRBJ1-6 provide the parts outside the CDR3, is DAGVTQSPTHLIKTRGQQVTLRCSPKSGHDTVSWYQQALGQGPQFIFQYYEEEERQRGNFPDRFSGHQFPNYSSELNVNALLLGDSALYLCASMRRSSYNSPLHFGNGTRLTVT.

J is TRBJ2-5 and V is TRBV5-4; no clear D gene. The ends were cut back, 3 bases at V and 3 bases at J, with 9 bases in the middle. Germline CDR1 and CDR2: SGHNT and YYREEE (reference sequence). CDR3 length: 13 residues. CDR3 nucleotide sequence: TGTGCCAGCAGCTCCGGTTCTAAAGAGACCCAGTACTTC. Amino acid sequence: CASSSGSKETQYF.

This CDR3 reads CASSQGGTSYEQYF. Written as DNA, the CDR3 is TGTGCCAGCTCCCAGGGGGGTACCTCCTACGAGCAGTACTTC. The rearrangement links TRBV18 to TRBJ2-7; the D gene is possibly TRBD1 (7 bases). Germline V gene lookup returns CDR1 KGHSH and CDR2 LQKENI. V was shortened by 6 bases and J by 0 bases, with 12 bases between the two germline ends. The CDR3 is made up of 14 amino acids.

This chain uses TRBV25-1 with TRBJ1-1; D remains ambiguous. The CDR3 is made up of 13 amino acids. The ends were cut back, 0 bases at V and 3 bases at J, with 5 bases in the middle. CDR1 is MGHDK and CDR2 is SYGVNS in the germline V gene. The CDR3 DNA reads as TGTGCCAGCAGTGAATATGAGTACACTGAAGCTTTCTTT. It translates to CASSEYEYTEAFF.

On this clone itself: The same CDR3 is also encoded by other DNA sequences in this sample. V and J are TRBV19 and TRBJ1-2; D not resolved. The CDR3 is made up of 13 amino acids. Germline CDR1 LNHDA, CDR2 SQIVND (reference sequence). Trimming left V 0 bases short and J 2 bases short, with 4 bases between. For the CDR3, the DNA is TGTGCCAGTAGTATAGAGGGCAACTATGGCTACACCTTC. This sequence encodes CASSIEGNYGYTF.

The CDR3 sequence: CASSLITSGGTGELFF. The CDR3 DNA reads TGTGCCAGCAGTTTAATTACTAGCGGGGGGACCGGGGAGCTGTTTTTT. The chain recombines TRBV27 with TRBJ2-2; 12 positions match TRBD2. Trimming removed 2 bases from V and 5 bases from J; junction bases left unmatched: 3. Germline assignment: CDR1 MNHEY and CDR2 SMNVEV (reference sequence). There are 16 residues in the CDR3.

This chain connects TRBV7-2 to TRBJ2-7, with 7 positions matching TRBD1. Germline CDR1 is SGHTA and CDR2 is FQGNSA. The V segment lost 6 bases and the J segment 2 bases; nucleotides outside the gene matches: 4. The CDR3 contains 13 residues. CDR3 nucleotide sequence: TGTGCCAGCAGTCAGGGGGTCCCCTACGAGCAGTACTTC. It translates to CASSQGVPYEQYF.

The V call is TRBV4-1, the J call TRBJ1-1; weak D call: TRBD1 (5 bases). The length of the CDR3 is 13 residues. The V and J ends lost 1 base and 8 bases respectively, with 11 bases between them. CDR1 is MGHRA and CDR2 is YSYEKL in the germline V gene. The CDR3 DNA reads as TGCGCCAGCAGCCAAGTTAGGGGTTGGGAAGCTTTCTTT. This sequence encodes CASSQVRGWEAFF.

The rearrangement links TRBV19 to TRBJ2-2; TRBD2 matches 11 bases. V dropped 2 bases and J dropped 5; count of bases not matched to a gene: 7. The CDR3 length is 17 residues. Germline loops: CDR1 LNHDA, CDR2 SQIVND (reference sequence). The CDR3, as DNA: TGTGCCAGTAGTATACTAGCGGGGGGCCCAAATACCGGGGAGCTGTTTTTT. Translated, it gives CASSILAGGPNTGELFF.

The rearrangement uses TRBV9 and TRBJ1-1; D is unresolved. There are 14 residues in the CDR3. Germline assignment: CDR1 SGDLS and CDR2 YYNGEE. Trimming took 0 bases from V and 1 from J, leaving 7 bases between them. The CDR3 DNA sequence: TGTGCCAGCAGCGTAGCTACGAAGAACACTGAAGCTTTCTTT. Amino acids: CASSVATKNTEAFF.

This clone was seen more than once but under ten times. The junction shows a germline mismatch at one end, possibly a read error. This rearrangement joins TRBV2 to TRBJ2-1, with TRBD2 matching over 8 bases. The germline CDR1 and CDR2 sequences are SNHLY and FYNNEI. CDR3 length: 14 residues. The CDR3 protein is CASSDIGGAFVGVF. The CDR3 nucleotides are TGTGCCAGCAGTGACATCGGGGGGGCCTTTGTAGGGGTCTTC.

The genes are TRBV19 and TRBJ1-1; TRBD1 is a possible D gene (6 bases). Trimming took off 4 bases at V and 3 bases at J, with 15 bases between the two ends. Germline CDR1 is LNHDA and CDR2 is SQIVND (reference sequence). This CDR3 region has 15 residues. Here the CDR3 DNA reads TGTGCCAGTAGTACGTACAGGGTTGTGGACACTGAAGCTTTCTTT. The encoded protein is CASSTYRVVDTEAFF.

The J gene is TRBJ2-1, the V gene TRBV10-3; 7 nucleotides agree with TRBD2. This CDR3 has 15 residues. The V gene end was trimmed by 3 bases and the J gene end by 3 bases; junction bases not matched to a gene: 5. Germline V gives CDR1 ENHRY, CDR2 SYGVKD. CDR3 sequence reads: CAISDSSGNYNEQFF. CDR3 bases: TGTGCCATCAGTGACTCTAGCGGTAACTACAATGAGCAGTTCTTC.

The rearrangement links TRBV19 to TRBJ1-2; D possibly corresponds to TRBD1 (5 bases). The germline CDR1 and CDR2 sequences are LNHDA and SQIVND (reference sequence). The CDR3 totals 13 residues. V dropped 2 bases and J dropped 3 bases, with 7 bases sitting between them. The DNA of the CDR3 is TGTGCCAGTAGTATACGGGGGGACTATGGCTACACCTTC. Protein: CASSIRGDYGYTF.

CDR3 nucleotides: TGTGCCAGCAGCCGGGTACTAGCGGGGGGTGATGAGCAGTTCTTC. It specifies CASSRVLAGGDEQFF. The rearrangement links TRBV5-6 to TRBJ2-1, with TRBD2 matching over 12 bases. V shed 4 bases and J 8 bases; nucleotides not matched to a gene: 7. The germline CDR1 and CDR2 sequences are SGHDT and YYEEEE. The CDR3 extends over 15 amino acids.

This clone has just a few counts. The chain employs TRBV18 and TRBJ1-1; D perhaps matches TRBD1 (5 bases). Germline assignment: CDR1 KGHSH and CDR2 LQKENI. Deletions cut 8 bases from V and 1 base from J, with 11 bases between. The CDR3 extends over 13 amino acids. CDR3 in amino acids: CASLKTANTEAFF. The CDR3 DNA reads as TGTGCCAGCCTAAAGACAGCGAACACTGAAGCTTTCTTT.

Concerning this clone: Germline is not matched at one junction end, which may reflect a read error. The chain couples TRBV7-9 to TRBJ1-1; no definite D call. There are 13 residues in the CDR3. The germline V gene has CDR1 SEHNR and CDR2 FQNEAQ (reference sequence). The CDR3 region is CSSSLGPVTEAFF. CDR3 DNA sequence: TGTTCCAGCAGCTTAGGTCCAGTCACTGAAGCTTTCTTT.